The clone carrying this T cell receptor (beta chain) was seen at least ten times. Its cognate antigen is unknown. This sample is part of a study of response to subunit inactivated influenza vaccine. TCRdb re-called the RT-PCR reads with MiXCR, one entry per CDR3 protein. Altogether 500,000 to 600,000 distinct CDR3 sequences are present, approximately 7.7% being singletons, with the ten largest covering 13%. Overall study findings and caveats: Authors proposed each seasonal influenza vaccination draws in few new T cells.

V lost 5 bases to trimming and J lost 8 bases; unmatched junction nucleotides: 7. Germline CDR1 is SGHAT and CDR2 is FQNNGV. The CDR3 has 13 residues. This receptor was identified in a man aged 45 to 70 who received an inactivated influenza vaccine. Here the sequenced sample was PBMCs from blood, taken approximately 25 months after vaccination. V usage is TRBV11-2 and J usage is TRBJ1-2; 8 bases fit TRBD1. CDR3 residues: CASSPGQGGGYTF. The CDR3 coding sequence is TGTGCCAGCAGCCCAGGACAGGGCGGGGGCTACACCTTC.